A selection of T cell receptor beta chains follows, all from one sample in a study of T cells in Graves' hyperthyroidism and ophthalmopathy. TCRdb re-called the multiplex PCR reads through MiXCR, storing one row per CDR3 protein. The profile shows around 600,000 distinct CDR3 sequences, 11% to 15% of them singletons. Material: blood. The receptors were sampled from a young woman with Graves' ophthalmopathy. Each CDR3 is given without its conserved first and last residue.

>TRBV5-1|TRBJ2-7
ASSLEGTAYEQY
>TRBV11-2|TRBJ2-7
ASSLDQRLTEEQY
>TRBV20-1|TRBJ1-4
SARGTAGNEKLF
>TRBV20-1|TRBJ2-2
SACNSGTGELF
>TRBV28|TRBJ2-1
ASSLTRVGEQF
>TRBV14|TRBJ2-6
ASSQGLAGIGANVLT
>TRBV28|TRBJ1-2
ASSIDTGWESVAPHGYT
>TRBV2|TRBJ2-5
ASKLAGGSAETQY
>TRBV2|TRBJ2-1
ASSEGGAAIYNEQF
>TRBV7-6|TRBJ1-5
ASSLVSGGPPQH
>TRBV7-2|TRBJ1-2
ASSFDGQSRRWYYGYT
>TRBV28|TRBJ1-1
ASSLGDRLSTEAF
>TRBV6-5|TRBJ1-1
ASSYQKEAF
>TRBV7-9|TRBJ2-6
ASSHPRVRANVLT
>TRBV30|TRBJ2-1
AWSHSSGYNEQF
>TRBV19|TRBJ2-6
ASSLGTVIFSGANVLT
>TRBV18|TRBJ1-1
ASSPLTVAEAF
>TRBV4-3|TRBJ1-1
ASSQARTVNTEAF
>TRBV7-9|TRBJ1-1
ASSPGGSPEAF
>TRBV14|TRBJ2-1
ASSQAPGQGRYNEQF